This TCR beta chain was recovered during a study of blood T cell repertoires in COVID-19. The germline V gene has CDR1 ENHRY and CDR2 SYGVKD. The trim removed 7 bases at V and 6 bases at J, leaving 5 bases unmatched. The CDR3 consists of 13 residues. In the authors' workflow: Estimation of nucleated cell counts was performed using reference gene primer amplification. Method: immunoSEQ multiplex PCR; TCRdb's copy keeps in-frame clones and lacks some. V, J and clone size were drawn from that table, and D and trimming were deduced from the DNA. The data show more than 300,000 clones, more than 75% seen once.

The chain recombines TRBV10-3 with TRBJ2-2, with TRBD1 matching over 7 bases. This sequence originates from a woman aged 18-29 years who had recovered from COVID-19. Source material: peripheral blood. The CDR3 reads CAITPGTAGELFF. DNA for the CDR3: TGTGCCATCACCCCCGGGACAGCCGGGGAGCTGTTTTTT.